The 21 T cell receptor beta chains reported below all come from one sample, sequenced in a study of blood T cell repertoires in COVID-19. TCRdb's table, derived via immunoSEQ multiplex PCR, lists solely in-frame clones and lacks some. Among under 150,000 clones listed, more than 70% were seen once. The sequenced material came from peripheral blood. These receptors all come from a man in his sixties with acute or convalescent COVID-19.

V is TRBV3-1 (or the pseudogene TRBV3-2) and J is TRBJ1-2; D may be TRBD1 (5 bases). The CDR3 consists of 15 residues. Germline CDR1 is LGHDT and CDR2 is YNNKEL (reference sequence). V lost 0 bases to trimming and J lost 8 bases, with 16 bases between them. This CDR3 reads CASSQDRVVVGGYTF. The CDR3 DNA reads TGTGCCAGCAGCCAAGACAGGGTAGTTGTGGGCGGCTACACCTTC.

The rearrangement uses TRBV7-8 and TRBJ2-7, with D possibly matching TRBD1 (5 bases). The germline gives CDR1 SGHVS, CDR2 FQNEAQ. The CDR3 contains 14 residues. Between the trimmed V and J ends, which lost 2 bases and 3 bases, there was a span of 11 bases. In nucleotides, the CDR3 is TGTGCCAGCAGCTTAAGGGGTTCCGACTACGAGCAGTACTTC. Amino acid sequence: CASSLRGSDYEQYF.

V usage is TRBV11-2 and J usage is TRBJ2-3; maybe TRBD2 (6 bases). This CDR3 comprises 13 residues. Germline V lookup: CDR1 SGHAT, CDR2 FQNNGV. The V end was cut by 5 bases, the J end by 5 bases, with 11 bases between. The CDR3 bases are TGTGCCAGCAGCCAAGGTAGCGGAGATACGCAGTATTTT. It codes for CASSQGSGDTQYF. Combining the CDR3 with reference TRBV11-2 and TRBJ2-3 gives the whole variable domain EAGVAQSPRYKIIEKRQSVAFWCNPISGHATLYWYQQILGQGPKLLIQFQNNGVVDDSQLPKDRFSAERLKGVDSTLKIQPAKLEDSAVYLCASSQGSGDTQYFGPGTRLTVL.

The chain's CDR3 is CATAGEFVSGELFF. As DNA, the CDR3 is TGTGCCACAGCGGGGGAGTTCGTTTCCGGGGAGCTGTTTTTT. The V gene is TRBV6-6, the J gene TRBJ2-2; 8 bases are a match to TRBD2. Germline V CDR1 and CDR2: MNHNY, SVGAGI (reference sequence). Trimming removed 10 bases from V and 6 bases from J; junction bases left unmatched: 10. The CDR3 loop spans 14 amino acids.

The CDR3 loop reads CASSQIAGMLNEQFF. The CDR3 nucleotides read TGTGCCAGCAGCCAGATAGCGGGAATGCTGAATGAGCAGTTCTTC. The chain uses TRBV3-1 (or the pseudogene TRBV3-2) and TRBJ2-1, with 8 bases that match TRBD2. Germline CDR1 LGHDT, CDR2 YNNKEL (reference sequence). The junction had 8 bases not matched to a gene; V was cut back by 3 bases and J by 7 bases. The CDR3 is made up of 15 amino acids.

This chain joins TRBV27 and TRBJ1-4; 7 bases are a match to TRBD1. CDR1 and CDR2 (germline): MNHEY, SMNVEV (reference sequence). The length of the CDR3 is 16 residues. Trimming removed 5 bases from V and 3 bases from J; junction bases left unmatched: 9. This chain's CDR3 is CASSVRTGGANEKLFF. The CDR3 DNA reads TGTGCCAGCAGTGTCCGGACAGGCGGGGCTAATGAAAAACTGTTTTTT.

V gene TRBV6-5 combines with J gene TRBJ2-5, with 7 bases fitting TRBD1. CDR1 and CDR2 from the germline V gene are MNHEY and SVGAGI. The CDR3 extends over 14 amino acids. V shed 5 bases and J 0 bases; nucleotides not matched to a gene: 3. CDR3 residues: CASSPRGNQETQYF. CDR3 coding DNA: TGTGCCAGCAGTCCCAGGGGGAACCAAGAGACCCAGTACTTC.

This clone was picked up a small number of times. This chain connects TRBV3-1 (or the pseudogene TRBV3-2) to TRBJ2-2, with D possibly being TRBD2 (6 bases). In germline, CDR1 is LGHDT, CDR2 YNNKEL (reference sequence). V lost 0 bases to trimming and J lost 4 bases, with 9 bases between them. The CDR3 spans 15 residues. CDR3 DNA sequence: TGTGCCAGCAGCCAAGAACCCGGGGGCACCGGGGAGCTGTTTTTT. This encodes CASSQEPGGTGELFF.

V and J are TRBV19 and TRBJ1-1; D is ambiguous. V lost 3 bases to trimming and J lost 7 bases, with 12 bases between them. The CDR3 totals 13 residues. Germline V CDR1 and CDR2: LNHDA, SQIVND (reference sequence). The CDR3 region is CASSMSREVEAFF. The CDR3 nucleotides read TGTGCCAGTAGTATGAGTCGGGAGGTTGAAGCTTTCTTT.

The chain couples TRBV6-5 to TRBJ1-1; no clear D. Per germline, CDR1 MNHEY and CDR2 SVGAGI. The CDR3 is made up of 9 amino acids. CDR3 sequence: CATNTEAFF. DNA of the CDR3: TGTGCTACAAACACTGAAGCTTTCTTT.

The chain has TRBV12-5 and TRBJ2-1; 8 nucleotides line up with TRBD2. Germline CDR1 is LGHNT and CDR2 is FRNRAP. V lost 3 bases to trimming and J lost 4 bases; unmatched junction nucleotides: 2. The CDR3 is made up of 14 amino acids. Written as DNA, the CDR3 is TGTGCTAGTGGTTTCGGGGGGGGATACAATGAGCAGTTCTTC. Amino acid sequence: CASGFGGGYNEQFF.

The chain recombines TRBV24-1 with TRBJ2-1; perhaps TRBD2 as D (6 bases). V was shortened by 3 bases and J by 4 bases, with 18 bases between the two germline ends. Germline CDR1 KGHDR, CDR2 SFDVKD. The CDR3 runs to 17 residues. As DNA, the CDR3 is TGTGCCACCAGTGATCACCCGACTAGTCCCCTATACAATGAGCAGTTCTTC. It encodes CATSDHPTSPLYNEQFF.

The J gene is TRBJ2-3, the V gene TRBV11-3; perhaps TRBD2 as D (5 bases). Trimming left V 3 bases short and J 4 bases short, with 11 bases between. CDR1 is SGHNT and CDR2 is YENEEA in the germline V gene. This CDR3 is 14 amino acids long. CDR3 sequence (DNA): TGTGCCAGCAGCTTGATGGCGGGTTCAGATACGCAGTATTTT. Encoded protein: CASSLMAGSDTQYF.

The chain joins TRBV6-2 or TRBV6-3 to TRBJ2-7; TRBD2 matches 15 bases. J gave up 10 bases and V 2 bases, and 6 bases lay outside the gene matches. The CDR3 loop spans 15 amino acids. The germline CDR1 and CDR2 sequences are MNHEY and SVGEGT. The CDR3 protein is CASSYPGTSGRNQYF. The CDR3, as DNA: TGTGCCAGCAGTTACCCCGGGACTAGCGGGAGGAACCAGTACTTC.

In its sample, this clone was seen once. CDR3 loop: CASSRNSRGRLEKLFF. In DNA form, the CDR3 reads TGTGCCAGCAGCCGCAATTCCAGGGGACGGCTCGAAAAACTGTTTTTT. The chain is built from TRBV4-2 and TRBJ1-4, with D possibly matching TRBD1 (6 bases). V lost 4 bases and J lost 8, with 20 bases in between. The CDR3 is made up of 16 amino acids. The V gene's germline CDR1 is LGHNA and CDR2 YNFKEQ.

The genes are TRBV5-1 and TRBJ2-1; D gene uncertain. CDR3 length equals 16 residues. The germline V gene has CDR1 SGHRS and CDR2 YFSETQ. V was clipped by 0 bases and J by 5 bases, with 15 bases between them. In DNA form, the CDR3 reads TGCGCCAGCAGCTTGGGAGTTGCGCGAGAGGACAATGAGCAGTTCTTC. It specifies CASSLGVAREDNEQFF.

This sequence joins TRBV5-1 and TRBJ2-3, with D unresolved. Germline assignment: CDR1 SGHRS and CDR2 YFSETQ. The CDR3 spans 16 residues. Trimming removed 0 bases at V and 2 bases at J, with 13 bases between. In nucleotides, the CDR3 is TGCGCCAGCAGCTTGGCGTCCGTACGCGACACAGATACGCAGTATTTT. Protein sequence: CASSLASVRDTDTQYF.

This chain joins TRBV24-1 and TRBJ2-1; 11 bases map to TRBD1. CDR3 length equals 15 residues. Looked up from germline, CDR1 is KGHDR and CDR2 is SFDVKD. V shed 0 bases and J 12 bases; nucleotides not matched to a gene: 6. CDR3 coding DNA: TGTGCCACCAGTGATTTGGGACAGGGGGCAGTTGGGCAGTTCTTC. This gives the protein CATSDLGQGAVGQFF.

Written as DNA, the CDR3 is TGTGCCAGCAGTCCGCGCGACAGGCCAACTAATGAAAAACTGTTTTTT. It translates to CASSPRDRPTNEKLFF. The chain employs TRBV27 and TRBJ1-4, with D tentatively TRBD1 (6 bases). The germline V gene encodes CDR1 MNHEY and CDR2 SMNVEV (reference sequence). The CDR3 runs 16 residues. V was pared by 5 bases and J by 0 bases, with 13 bases between. The full variable domain, rest sourced from reference TRBV27 and TRBJ1-4, is EAQVTQNPRYLITVTGKKLTVTCSQNMNHEYMSWYRQDPGLGLRQIYYSMNVEVTDKGDVPEGYKVSRKEKRNFPLILESPSPNQTSLYFCASSPRDRPTNEKLFFGSGTQLSVL.

The rearrangement links TRBV6-5 to TRBJ2-3, with D perhaps TRBD2 (6 bases). Germline loops: CDR1 MNHEY, CDR2 SVGAGI. With 10 bases removed from V and 1 base from J, the gap between germline ends came to 12 bases. CDR3 length: 13 residues. This CDR3 is CATWRGGTDTQYF. The CDR3 nucleotides read TGTGCCACCTGGAGGGGAGGCACAGATACGCAGTATTTT.

The genes are TRBV14 and TRBJ1-1; 8 positions match TRBD1. The J segment lost 6 bases and the V segment lost 0 bases, leaving 9 bases of the junction unmatched. CDR1 is SGHDN and CDR2 is FVKESK in the germline V gene. The CDR3 extends over 16 amino acids. CDR3 protein: CASSQDPTGGFSEAFF. CDR3 sequence (DNA): TGTGCCAGCAGCCAAGATCCTACAGGGGGTTTCTCTGAAGCTTTCTTT.